The clone carrying this TCR beta chain was detected a few times. Then a second PCR, running roughly 7 to 12 cycles, was carried out with a sample-barcoded 5' primer and a J-beta primer mix. Via MiXCR, TCRdb re-called the 5' RACE reads, giving one row per CDR3 protein. The sample lists roughly 800,000 distinct CDR3 sequences; 53% were seen once. The entry originates in a study of blood T cells in healthy people across ages. Sequencing input: blood. This TCR derives from an elderly man in good health.

CDR3 coding DNA: TGTGCCAGCAGCTTAGGGCGGGGGGGGTCCTACGAGCAGTACTTC. It encodes CASSLGRGGSYEQYF. The genes are TRBV7-2 and TRBJ2-7; TRBD2 aligns across 9 bases. The CDR3 is 15 amino acids. The germline V gene has CDR1 SGHTA and CDR2 FQGNSA. The V gene end was trimmed by 1 base and the J gene end by 1 base; junction bases not matched to a gene: 2.